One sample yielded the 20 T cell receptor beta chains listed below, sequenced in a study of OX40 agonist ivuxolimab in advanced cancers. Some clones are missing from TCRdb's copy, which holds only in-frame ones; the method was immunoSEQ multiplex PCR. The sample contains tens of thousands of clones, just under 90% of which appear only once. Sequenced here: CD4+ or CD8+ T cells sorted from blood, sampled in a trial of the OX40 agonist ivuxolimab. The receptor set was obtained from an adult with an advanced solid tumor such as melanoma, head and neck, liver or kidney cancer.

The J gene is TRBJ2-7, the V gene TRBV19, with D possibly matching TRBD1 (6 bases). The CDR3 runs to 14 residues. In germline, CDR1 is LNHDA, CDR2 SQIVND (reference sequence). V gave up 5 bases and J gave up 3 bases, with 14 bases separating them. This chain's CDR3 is CASSQLTGGYEQYF. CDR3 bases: TGTGCCAGTAGTCAGCTGACAGGAGGCTACGAGCAGTACTTC.

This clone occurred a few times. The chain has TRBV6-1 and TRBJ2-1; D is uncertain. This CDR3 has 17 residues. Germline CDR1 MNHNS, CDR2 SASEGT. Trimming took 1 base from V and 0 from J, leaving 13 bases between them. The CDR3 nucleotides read TGTGCCAGCAGTGAAGGGAGACACCGGAGCTCCTACAATGAGCAGTTCTTC. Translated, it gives CASSEGRHRSSYNEQFF.

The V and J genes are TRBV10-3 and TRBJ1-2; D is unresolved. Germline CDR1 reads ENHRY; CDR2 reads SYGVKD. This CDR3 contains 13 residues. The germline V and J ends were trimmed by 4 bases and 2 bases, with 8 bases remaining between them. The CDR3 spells CAISGDGNYGYTF. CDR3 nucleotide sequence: TGTGCCATCAGTGGTGACGGGAACTATGGCTACACCTTC.

The CDR3 reads CAWSVQLAGSTDTQYF. The CDR3 DNA reads as TGTGCCTGGAGTGTACAACTGGCGGGAAGCACAGATACGCAGTATTTT. This sequence joins TRBV30 and TRBJ2-3; possible D gene TRBD2, 6 bases. This CDR3 is 16 amino acids long. Trimming shortened V by 0 bases and J by 0 bases, and 13 bases separated the two germline ends. Germline V gives CDR1 GTSNPN, CDR2 SVGIG (reference sequence).

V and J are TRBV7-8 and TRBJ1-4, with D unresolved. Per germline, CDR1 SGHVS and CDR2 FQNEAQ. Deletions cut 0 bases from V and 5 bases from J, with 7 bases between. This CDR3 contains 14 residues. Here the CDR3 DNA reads TGTGCCAGCAGCTTAGCCGGAGGGAATGAAAAACTGTTTTTT. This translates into CASSLAGGNEKLFF.

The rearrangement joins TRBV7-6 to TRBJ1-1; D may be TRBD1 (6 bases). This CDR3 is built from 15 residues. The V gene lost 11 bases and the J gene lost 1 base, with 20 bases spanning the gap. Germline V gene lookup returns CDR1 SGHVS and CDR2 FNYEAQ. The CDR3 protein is CAGSRNRDWNTEAFF. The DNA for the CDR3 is TGTGCCGGCTCAAGGAACAGGGATTGGAACACTGAAGCTTTCTTT.

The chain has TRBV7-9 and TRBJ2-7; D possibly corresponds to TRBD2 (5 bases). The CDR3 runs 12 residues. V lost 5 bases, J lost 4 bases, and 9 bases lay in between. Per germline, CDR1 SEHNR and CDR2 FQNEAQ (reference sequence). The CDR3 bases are TGTGCCAGCAGCGAGACGGGGTACGAGCAGTACTTC. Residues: CASSETGYEQYF.

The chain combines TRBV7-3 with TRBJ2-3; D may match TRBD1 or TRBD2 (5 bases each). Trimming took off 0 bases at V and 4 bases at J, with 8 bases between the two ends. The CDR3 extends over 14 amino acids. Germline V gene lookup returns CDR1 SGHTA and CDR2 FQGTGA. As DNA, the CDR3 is TGTGCCAGCAGCTTAACGGGGGTGTCAGATACGCAGTATTTT. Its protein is CASSLTGVSDTQYF.

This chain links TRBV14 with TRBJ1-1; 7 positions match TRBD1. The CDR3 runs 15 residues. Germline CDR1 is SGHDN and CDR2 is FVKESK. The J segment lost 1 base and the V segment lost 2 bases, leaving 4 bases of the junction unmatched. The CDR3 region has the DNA TGTGCCAGCAGCCAAAGGACAGGAACGAACACTGAAGCTTTCTTT. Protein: CASSQRTGTNTEAFF.

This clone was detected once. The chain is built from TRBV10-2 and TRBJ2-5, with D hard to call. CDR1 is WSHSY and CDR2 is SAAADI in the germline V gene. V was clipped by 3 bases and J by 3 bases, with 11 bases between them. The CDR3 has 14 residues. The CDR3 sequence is CASSDGLLKETQYF. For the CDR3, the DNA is TGCGCCAGCAGTGACGGGCTGTTAAAAGAGACCCAGTACTTC.

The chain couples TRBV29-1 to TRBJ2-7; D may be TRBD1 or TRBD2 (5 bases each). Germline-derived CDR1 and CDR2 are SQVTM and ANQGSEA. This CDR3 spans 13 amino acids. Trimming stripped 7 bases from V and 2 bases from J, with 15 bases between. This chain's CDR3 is CSARDPGTYEQYF. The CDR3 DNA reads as TGCAGCGCCAGGGACCCGGGGACCTACGAGCAGTACTTC.

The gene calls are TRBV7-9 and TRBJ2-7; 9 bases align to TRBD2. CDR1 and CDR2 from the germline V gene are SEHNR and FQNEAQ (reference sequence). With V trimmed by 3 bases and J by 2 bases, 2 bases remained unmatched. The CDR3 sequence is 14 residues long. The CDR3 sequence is CASSLGLAAYEQYF. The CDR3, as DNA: TGTGCCAGCAGCTTGGGACTAGCCGCCTACGAGCAGTACTTC.

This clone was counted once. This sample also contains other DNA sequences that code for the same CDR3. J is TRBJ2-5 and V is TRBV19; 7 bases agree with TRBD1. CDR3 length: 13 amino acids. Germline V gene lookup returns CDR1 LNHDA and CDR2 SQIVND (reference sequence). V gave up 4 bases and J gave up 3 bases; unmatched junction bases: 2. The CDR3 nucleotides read TGTGCCAGTAGTACCGACAGGGAAGAGACCCAGTACTTC. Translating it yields CASSTDREETQYF.

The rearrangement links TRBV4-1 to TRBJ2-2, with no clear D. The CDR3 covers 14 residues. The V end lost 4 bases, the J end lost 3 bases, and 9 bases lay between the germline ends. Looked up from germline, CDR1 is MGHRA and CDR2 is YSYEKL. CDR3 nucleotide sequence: TGCGCCAGCAGCCGGGTGGTCCACACCGGGGAGCTGTTTTTT. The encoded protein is CASSRVVHTGELFF.

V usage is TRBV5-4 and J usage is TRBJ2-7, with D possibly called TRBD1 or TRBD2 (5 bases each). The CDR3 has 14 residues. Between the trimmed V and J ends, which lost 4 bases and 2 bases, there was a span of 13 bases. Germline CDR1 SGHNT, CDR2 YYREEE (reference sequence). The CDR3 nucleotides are TGTGCCAGCAGCACAGGAGGTAGGGCCTACGAGCAGTACTTC. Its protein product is CASSTGGRAYEQYF.

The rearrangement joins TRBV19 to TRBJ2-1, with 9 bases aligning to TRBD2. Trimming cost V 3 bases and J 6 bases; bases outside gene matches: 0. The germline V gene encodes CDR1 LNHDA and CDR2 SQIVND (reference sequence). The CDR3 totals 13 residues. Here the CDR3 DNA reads TGTGCCAGTAGTATGGGACTAGCCAATGAGCAGTTCTTC. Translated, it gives CASSMGLANEQFF.

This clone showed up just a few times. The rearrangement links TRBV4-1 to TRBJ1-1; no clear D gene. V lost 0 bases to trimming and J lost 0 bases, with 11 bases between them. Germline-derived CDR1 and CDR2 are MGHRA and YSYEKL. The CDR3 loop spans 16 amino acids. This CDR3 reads CASSQDLVQLNTEAFF. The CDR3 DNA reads TGCGCCAGCAGCCAAGATTTGGTTCAACTGAACACTGAAGCTTTCTTT.

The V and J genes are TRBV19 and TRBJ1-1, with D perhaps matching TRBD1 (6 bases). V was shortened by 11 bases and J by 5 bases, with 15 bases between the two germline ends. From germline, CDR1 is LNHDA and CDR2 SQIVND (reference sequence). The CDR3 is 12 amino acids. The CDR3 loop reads CASKTGWTEAFF. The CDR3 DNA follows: TGTGCCTCAAAGACAGGTTGGACTGAAGCTTTCTTT.

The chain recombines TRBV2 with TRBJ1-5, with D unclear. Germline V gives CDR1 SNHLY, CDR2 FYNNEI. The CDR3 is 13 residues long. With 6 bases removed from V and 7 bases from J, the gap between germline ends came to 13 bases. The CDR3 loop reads CASREYGNQPQHF. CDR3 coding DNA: TGTGCCAGCAGAGAGTACGGGAACCAGCCCCAGCATTTT. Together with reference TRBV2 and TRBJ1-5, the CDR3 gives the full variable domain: EPEVTQTPSHQVTQMGQEVILRCVPISNHLYFYWYRQILGQKVEFLVSFYNNEISEKSEIFDDQFSVERPDGSNFTLKIRSTKLEDSAMYFCASREYGNQPQHFGDGTRLSIL.

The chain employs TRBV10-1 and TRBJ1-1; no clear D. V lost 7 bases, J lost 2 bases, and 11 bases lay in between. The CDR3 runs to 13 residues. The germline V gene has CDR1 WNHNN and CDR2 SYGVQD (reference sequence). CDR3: CASTPDSNTEAFF. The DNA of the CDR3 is TGCGCCAGCACCCCCGATTCAAACACTGAAGCTTTCTTT.